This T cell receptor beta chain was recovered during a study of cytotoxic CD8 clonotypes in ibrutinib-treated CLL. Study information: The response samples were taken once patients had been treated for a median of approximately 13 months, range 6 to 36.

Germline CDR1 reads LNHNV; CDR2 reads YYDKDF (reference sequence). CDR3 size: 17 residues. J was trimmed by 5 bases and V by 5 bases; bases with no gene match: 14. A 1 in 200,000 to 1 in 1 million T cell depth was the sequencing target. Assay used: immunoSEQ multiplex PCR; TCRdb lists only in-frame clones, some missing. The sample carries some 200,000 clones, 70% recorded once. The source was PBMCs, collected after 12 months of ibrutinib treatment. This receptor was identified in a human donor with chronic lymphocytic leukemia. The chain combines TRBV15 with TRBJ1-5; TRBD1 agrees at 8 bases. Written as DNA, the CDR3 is TGTGCCACCAGCCCGACGTGGACAGGGAAGGCGGATCAGCCCCAGCATTTT. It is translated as CATSPTWTGKADQPQHF.